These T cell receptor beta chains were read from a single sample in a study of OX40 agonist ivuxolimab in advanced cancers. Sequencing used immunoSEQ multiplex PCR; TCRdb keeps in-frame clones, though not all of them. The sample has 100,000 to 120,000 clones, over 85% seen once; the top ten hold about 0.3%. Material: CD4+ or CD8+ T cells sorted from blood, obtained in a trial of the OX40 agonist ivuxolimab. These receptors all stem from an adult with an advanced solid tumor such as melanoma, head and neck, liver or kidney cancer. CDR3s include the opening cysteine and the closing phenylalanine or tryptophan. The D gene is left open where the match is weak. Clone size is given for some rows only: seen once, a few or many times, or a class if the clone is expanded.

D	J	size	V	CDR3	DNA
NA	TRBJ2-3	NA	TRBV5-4	CASSLPTDTQYF	TGTGCCAGCAGCCTCCCCACAGATACGCAGTATTTT
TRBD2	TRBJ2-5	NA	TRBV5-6	CASSLVLAGVETQYF	TGTGCCAGCAGCTTGGTACTAGCGGGGGTGGAGACCCAGTACTTC
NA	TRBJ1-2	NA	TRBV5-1	CASNPGWTDRPYGYTF	TGCGCCAGCAACCCTGGCTGGACAGATCGACCTTATGGCTACACCTTC
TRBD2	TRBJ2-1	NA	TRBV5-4	CASSPTSGPSYNEQFF	TGTGCCAGCAGCCCCACTAGCGGACCCTCCTACAATGAGCAGTTCTTC
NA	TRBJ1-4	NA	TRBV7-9	CASSSRRSEKLFF	TGTGCCAGCAGCTCCAGGCGGAGTGAAAAACTGTTTTTT
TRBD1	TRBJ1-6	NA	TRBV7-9	CASSLELGQVGSPLHF	TGTGCCAGCAGCTTAGAACTTGGACAGGTTGGTTCACCCCTCCACTTT
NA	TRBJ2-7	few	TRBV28	CASSLWGEQYF	TGTGCCAGCAGTTTATGGGGCGAGCAGTACTTC
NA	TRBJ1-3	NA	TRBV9	CASSPGGGISGNTIYF	TGTGCCAGCAGCCCCGGGGGGGGGATCTCTGGAAACACCATATATTTT
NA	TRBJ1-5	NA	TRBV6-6	CASSYSRGGNQPQHF	TGTGCCAGCAGTTACTCGAGAGGGGGCAATCAGCCCCAGCATTTT
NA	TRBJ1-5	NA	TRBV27	CASSRSQGPQHF	TGTGCCAGCAGTCGCTCCCAGGGCCCCCAGCATTTT